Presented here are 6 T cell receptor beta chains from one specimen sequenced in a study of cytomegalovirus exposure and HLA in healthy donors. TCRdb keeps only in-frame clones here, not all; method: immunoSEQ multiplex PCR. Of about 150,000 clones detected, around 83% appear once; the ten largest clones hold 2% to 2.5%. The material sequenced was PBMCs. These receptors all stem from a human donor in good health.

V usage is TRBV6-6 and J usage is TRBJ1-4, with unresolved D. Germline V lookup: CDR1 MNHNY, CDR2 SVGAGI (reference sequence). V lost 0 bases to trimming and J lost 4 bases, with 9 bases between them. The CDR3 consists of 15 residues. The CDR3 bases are TGTGCCAGCAGTTACTCGGAGAGTTATAATGAAAAACTGTTTTTT. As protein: CASSYSESYNEKLFF.

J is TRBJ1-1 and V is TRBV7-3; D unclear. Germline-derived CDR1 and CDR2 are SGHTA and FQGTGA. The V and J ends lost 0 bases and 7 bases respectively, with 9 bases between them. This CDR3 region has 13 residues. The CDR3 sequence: CASSLTPPYEAFF. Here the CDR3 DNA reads TGTGCCAGCAGCTTAACTCCACCCTATGAAGCTTTCTTT.

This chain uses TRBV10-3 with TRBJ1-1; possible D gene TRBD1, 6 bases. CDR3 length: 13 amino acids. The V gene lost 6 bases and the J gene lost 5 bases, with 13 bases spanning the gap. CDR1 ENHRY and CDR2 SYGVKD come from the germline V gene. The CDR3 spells CAIRTGSGTEAFF. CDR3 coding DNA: TGTGCCATCAGAACAGGGAGTGGGACTGAAGCTTTCTTT.

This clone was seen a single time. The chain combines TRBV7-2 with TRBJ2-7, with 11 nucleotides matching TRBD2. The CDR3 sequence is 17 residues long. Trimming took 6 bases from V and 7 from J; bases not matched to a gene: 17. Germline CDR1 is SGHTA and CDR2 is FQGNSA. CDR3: CASRPKLAGVTAREQYF. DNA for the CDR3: TGTGCCAGCAGACCAAAACTAGCGGGAGTCACGGCTCGGGAGCAGTACTTC.

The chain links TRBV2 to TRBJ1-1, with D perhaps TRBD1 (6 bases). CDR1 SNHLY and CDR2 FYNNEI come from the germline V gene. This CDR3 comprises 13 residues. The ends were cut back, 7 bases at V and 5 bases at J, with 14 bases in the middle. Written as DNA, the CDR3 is TGTGCCAGCACCGCACAGGGTGAGACTGAAGCTTTCTTT. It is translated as CASTAQGETEAFF.

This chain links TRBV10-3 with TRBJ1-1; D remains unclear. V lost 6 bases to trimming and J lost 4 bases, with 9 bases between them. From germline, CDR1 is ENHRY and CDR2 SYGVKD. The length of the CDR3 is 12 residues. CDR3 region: CAIRAGGTEAFF. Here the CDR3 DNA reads TGTGCCATCAGAGCAGGAGGCACTGAAGCTTTCTTT.